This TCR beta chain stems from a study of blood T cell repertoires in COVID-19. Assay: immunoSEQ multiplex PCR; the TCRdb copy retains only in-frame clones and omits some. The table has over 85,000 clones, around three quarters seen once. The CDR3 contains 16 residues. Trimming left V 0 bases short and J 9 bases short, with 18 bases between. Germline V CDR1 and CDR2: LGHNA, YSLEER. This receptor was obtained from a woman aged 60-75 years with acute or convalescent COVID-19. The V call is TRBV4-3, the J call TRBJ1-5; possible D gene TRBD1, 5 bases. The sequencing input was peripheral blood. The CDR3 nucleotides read TGCGCCAGCAGCCAAGATGTAGGGGCCGGTGGTCGGCCCCAGCATTTT. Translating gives CASSQDVGAGGRPQHF.